This TCR beta chain was obtained from a study of T cells after yellow fever vaccination. On this clonotype itself: It is likely a read error, because the conserved phenylalanine at the end of the CDR3 is missing.

MiXCR, applied by TCRdb to the 5' RACE reads, yields one record per CDR3 protein. Of around 230,000 distinct CDR3 sequences listed, 6.7% are singletons. Germline V lookup: CDR1 SGHTA, CDR2 FQGNSA. V dropped 0 bases and J dropped 4 bases, with 9 bases sitting between them. This CDR3 comprises 14 residues. The chain links TRBV7-2 to TRBJ2-5; D gene ambiguous. The source material was CD4+ T cells sorted from PBMCs, sampled on the day of the yellow fever booster vaccination. The receptor comes from a man younger than 45 who received the YFV17D yellow fever vaccine. The CDR3 here is CASSLAGIRETQYL. The CDR3 DNA sequence: TGTGCCAGCAGCTTAGCTGGGATCCGAGAGACCCAGTACCTC.